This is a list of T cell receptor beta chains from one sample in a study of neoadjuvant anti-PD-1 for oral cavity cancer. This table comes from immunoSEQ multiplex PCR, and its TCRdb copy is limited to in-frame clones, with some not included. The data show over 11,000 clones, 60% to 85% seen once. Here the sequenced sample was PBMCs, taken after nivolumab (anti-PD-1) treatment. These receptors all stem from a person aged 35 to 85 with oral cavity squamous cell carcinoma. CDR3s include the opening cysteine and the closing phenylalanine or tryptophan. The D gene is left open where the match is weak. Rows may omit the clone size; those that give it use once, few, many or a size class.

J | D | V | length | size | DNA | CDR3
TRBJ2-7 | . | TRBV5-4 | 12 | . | TGTGCCAGCAGCTTGGACGCCTACGAGCAGTACTTC | CASSLDAYEQYF
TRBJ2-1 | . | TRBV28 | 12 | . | TGTGCCAGCAGTCTGTCCTACAATGAGCAGTTCTTC | CASSLSYNEQFF
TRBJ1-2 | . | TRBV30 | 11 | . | TGTGCCTGGACTGGTTTGGCTGGCTACACCTTC | CAWTGLAGYTF
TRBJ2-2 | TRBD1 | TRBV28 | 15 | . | TGTGCCAGCAGGCTTCGACAGGGTGGCACCGGGGAGCTGTTTTTT | CASRLRQGGTGELFF
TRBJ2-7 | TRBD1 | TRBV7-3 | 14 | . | TGTGCCAGCAGCATAGGACAGGGGGCGGGCGAGCAGTACTTC | CASSIGQGAGEQYF
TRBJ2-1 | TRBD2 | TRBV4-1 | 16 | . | TGCGCCAGCACCACATTAGCGGGGGTCTCCTACAATGAGCAGTTCTTC | CASTTLAGVSYNEQFF
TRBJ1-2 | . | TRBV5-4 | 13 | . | TGTGCCAGCAGCTCAGGGGCGGAGAATGGCTACACCTTC | CASSSGAENGYTF
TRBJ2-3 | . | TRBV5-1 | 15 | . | TGCGCCAGCAGCTTACCGGGGACATTTCCAGATACGCAGTATTTT | CASSLPGTFPDTQYF
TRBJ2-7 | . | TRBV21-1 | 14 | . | TGTGCCAGCAGCAAAAAGGGCAGGCTATACGAGCAGTACTTC | CASSKKGRLYEQYF
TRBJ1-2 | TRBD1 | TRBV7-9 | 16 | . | TGTGCCAGCAGCTCCCGACAGGGGCGCCCTATGGGGGGCTACACCTTC | CASSSRQGRPMGGYTF
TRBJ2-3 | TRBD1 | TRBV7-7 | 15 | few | TGTGCCAGCAGCAGGGACAGGGCTAGCACAGATACGCAGTATTTT | CASSRDRASTDTQYF
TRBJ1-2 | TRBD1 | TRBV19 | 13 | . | TGTGCCAGTAGGCCCGCGGACAGGGAAGGCTACACCTTC | CASRPADREGYTF
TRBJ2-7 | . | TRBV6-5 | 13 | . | TGTGCCAGCAGTTGGCTTAGGGGGTACGAGCAGTACTTC | CASSWLRGYEQYF
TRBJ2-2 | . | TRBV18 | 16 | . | TGTGCCAGCTCACCACTGGTCCAGGGCGTAAGCGGGGAGCTGTTTTTT | CASSPLVQGVSGELFF
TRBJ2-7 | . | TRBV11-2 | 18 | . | TGTGCCAGCAGCCCCCTTGGTAGGGGGCGGGGGTTTTCCTACGAGCAGTACTTC | CASSPLGRGRGFSYEQYF
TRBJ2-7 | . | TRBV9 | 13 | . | TGTGCCAGCGGCAGGCAATTGGGTGCCGAGCAGTACTTC | CASGRQLGAEQYF
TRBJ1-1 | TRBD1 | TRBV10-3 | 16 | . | TGTGCCATCAGTGAGGAGACAGGGCCCTTGAACACTGAAGCTTTCTTT | CAISEETGPLNTEAFF
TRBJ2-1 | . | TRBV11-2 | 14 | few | TGTGCCAGCAGCTTAGCGGGGGGCTCCAATGAGCAGTTCTTC | CASSLAGGSNEQFF
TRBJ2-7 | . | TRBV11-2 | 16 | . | TGTGCCAGCAGCTTAGCCCTCCGTCCGCTAAGCTACGAGCAGTACTTC | CASSLALRPLSYEQYF
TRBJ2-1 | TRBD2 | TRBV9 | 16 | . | TGTGCCAGCAGCTCTTGGACTAGCGGGAGGAATAATGAGCAGTTCTTC | CASSSWTSGRNNEQFF
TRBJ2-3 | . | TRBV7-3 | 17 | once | TGTGCCAGCAGCTTAAACAGTCCTTATGTATACACAGATACGCAGTATTTT | CASSLNSPYVYTDTQYF
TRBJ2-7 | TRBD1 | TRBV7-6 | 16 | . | TGTGCCAGCAGCCAAAACTGGGACAGCGAAGCCTACGAGCAGTACTTC | CASSQNWDSEAYEQYF
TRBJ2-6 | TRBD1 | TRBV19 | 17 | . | TGTGCCAGTACGCCCGGGACAGTAAACTCTGGGGCCAACGTCCTGACTTTC | CASTPGTVNSGANVLTF
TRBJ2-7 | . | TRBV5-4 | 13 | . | TGTGCCAGCACCCAGACCGGAACCTACGAGCAGTACTTC | CASTQTGTYEQYF
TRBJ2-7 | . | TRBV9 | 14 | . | TGTGCCAGCAGCGTAGGCAGCCTTACCTACGAGCAGTACTTC | CASSVGSLTYEQYF
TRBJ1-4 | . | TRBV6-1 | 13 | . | TGTGCCAGCACTTCCCTCACGAATGAAAAACTGTTTTTT | CASTSLTNEKLFF
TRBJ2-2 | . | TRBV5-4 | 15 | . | TGTGCCAGCAGCTTGGCCTCTGGTGGCACCGGGGAGCTGTTTTTT | CASSLASGGTGELFF
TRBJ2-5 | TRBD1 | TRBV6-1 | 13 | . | TGTGCCAGCAGTGGGACAGGGCCGAGGACCCAGTACTTC | CASSGTGPRTQYF
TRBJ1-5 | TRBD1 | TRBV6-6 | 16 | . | TGTGCCAGCAGTTACTCGAGACAGGGAGGCAATCAGCCCCAGCATTTT | CASSYSRQGGNQPQHF
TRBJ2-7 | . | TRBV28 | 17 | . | TGTGCCAGCAGTTTTCTGGGATGGAGGGCCCACACCTACGAGCAGTACTTC | CASSFLGWRAHTYEQYF
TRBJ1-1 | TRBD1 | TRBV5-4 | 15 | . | TGTGCCAGCAGCCCCCCAGGGGGCTTGGACACTGAAGCTTTCTTT | CASSPPGGLDTEAFF
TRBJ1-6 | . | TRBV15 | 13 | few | TGTGCCACCAGCGGGCTGGAAAATTCACCCCTCCACTTT | CATSGLENSPLHF
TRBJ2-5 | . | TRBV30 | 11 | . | TGTGCCTGGAGCGGATCGGAGACCCAGTACTTC | CAWSGSETQYF
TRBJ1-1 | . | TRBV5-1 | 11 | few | TGCGCCAGTACAAAGGACACTGAAGCTTTCTTT | CASTKDTEAFF
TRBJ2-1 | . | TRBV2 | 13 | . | TGTGCCAGCAGAGAGTTGCCCTACAATGAGCAGTTCTTC | CASRELPYNEQFF
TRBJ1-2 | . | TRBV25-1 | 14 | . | TGTGCCAGCAGTGAATACAGTGAGAGGGATGGCTACACCTTC | CASSEYSERDGYTF
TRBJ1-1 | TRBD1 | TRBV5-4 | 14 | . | TGTGCCAGCAGCGATTGGGACAGGTACACTGAAGCTTTCTTT | CASSDWDRYTEAFF
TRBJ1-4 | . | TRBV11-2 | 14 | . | TGTGCCAGCAGCCCGACAGGTAACGGAGAAAAACTGTTTTTT | CASSPTGNGEKLFF
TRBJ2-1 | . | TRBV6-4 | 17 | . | TGTGCCAGCAGTGACTCGGGGGTAGCGGCCGTGTACAATGAGCAGTTCTTC | CASSDSGVAAVYNEQFF
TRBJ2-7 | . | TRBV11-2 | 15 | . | TGTGCCAGCAGCTTTACTCGGGGCGCATTGGACGAGCAGTACTTC | CASSFTRGALDEQYF
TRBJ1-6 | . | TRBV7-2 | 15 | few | TGTGCCAGCAGCTTTTGGGGCGCGCCACCTTCACCCCTCCACTTT | CASSFWGAPPSPLHF
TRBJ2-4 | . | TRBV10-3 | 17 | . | TGTGCCATCAGTGAGTCCGACAGGATTCTAGCCAAAAACATTCAGTACTTC | CAISESDRILAKNIQYF
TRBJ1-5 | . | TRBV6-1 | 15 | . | TGTGCCAGCAGACCCTCGTGGGGGTTTAATCAGCCCCAGCATTTT | CASRPSWGFNQPQHF
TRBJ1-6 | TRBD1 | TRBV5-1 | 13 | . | TGTGCCAGCAGCTTGACAGGGATTTCACCCCTCCACTTT | CASSLTGISPLHF
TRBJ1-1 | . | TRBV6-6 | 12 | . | TGTGCCAGCAGTGCACCGGGCACTGAAGCTTTCTTT | CASSAPGTEAFF
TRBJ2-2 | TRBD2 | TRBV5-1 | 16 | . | TGCGCCAGCAGACCGACTAGCGGAGACTACACCGGGGAGCTGTTTTTT | CASRPTSGDYTGELFF